A single sample gave rise to the 20 T cell receptor beta chains below, sequenced in a study of shared clonotypes between healthy human individuals. TCRdb's table, derived via immunoSEQ multiplex PCR, lists solely in-frame clones and lacks some. Of 2.3 million or so clones listed, 90% to 95% are singletons. The source material was naive CD4+ T cells from PBMCs. Indicated subset: CD45RA+ positively selected. The receptors originated from a man between 18 and 29 years old in good health. Some clones in this sample may be carry-over from other donors' samples.

The chain links TRBV6-1 to TRBJ1-5; a weak D match, TRBD1 (5 bases). The CDR3 has 13 residues. Germline V CDR1 and CDR2: MNHNS, SASEGT. The ends were cut back, 5 bases at V and 3 bases at J, with 8 bases in the middle. The CDR3 DNA follows: TGTGCCAGCAGTTGGGACTCCAATCAGCCCCAGCATTTT. It translates to CASSWDSNQPQHF.

The rearrangement joins TRBV5-6 to TRBJ2-3, with TRBD2 matching over 10 bases. V lost 4 bases to trimming and J lost 1 base; unmatched junction nucleotides: 6. CDR1 is SGHDT, CDR2 YYEEEE, per germline. This CDR3 region has 16 residues. The CDR3, as DNA: TGTGCCAGCAGCCCGTTAGCGGGAGGCCGCACAGATACGCAGTATTTT. Amino acid sequence: CASSPLAGGRTDTQYF.

The CDR3 DNA sequence: TGTGCCAGCAGTTCCCCCCTCCGGGACAAGAGCTATGGCTACACCTTC. This encodes CASSSPLRDKSYGYTF. This chain joins TRBV27 and TRBJ1-2, with D possibly being TRBD1 (6 bases). Trimming removed 4 bases at V and 4 bases at J, with 19 bases between. This CDR3 spans 16 amino acids. The V gene's germline CDR1 is MNHEY and CDR2 SMNVEV (reference sequence).

This clone occurred a few times. The chain employs TRBV30 and TRBJ1-1, with 7 bases identical to TRBD1. CDR1 GTSNPN and CDR2 SVGIG come from the germline V gene (reference sequence). The CDR3 loop spans 14 amino acids. V dropped 2 bases and J dropped 1; count of bases not matched to a gene: 4. Written as DNA, the CDR3 is TGTGCCTGGAGTTCTACAGGGGAGAACACTGAAGCTTTCTTT. Amino acid sequence: CAWSSTGENTEAFF. Based on the CDR3 plus reference TRBV30 and TRBJ1-1, the full variable domain is SQTIHQWPATLVQPVGSPLSLECTVEGTSNPNLYWYRQAAGRGLQLLFYSVGIGQISSEVPQNLSASRPQDRQFILSSKKLLLSDSGFYLCAWSSTGENTEAFFGQGTRLTVV.

This rearrangement joins TRBV28 to TRBJ2-6; tentatively, D is TRBD1 (5 bases). Trimming shortened V by 6 bases and J by 1 base, and 13 bases separated the two germline ends. The CDR3 totals 16 residues. Per the germline V gene, CDR1 is MDHEN and CDR2 is SYDVKM. Here the CDR3 DNA reads TGTGCCAGCAGCCTCCCCGGACAATCTGGGGCCAACGTCCTGACTTTC. It encodes CASSLPGQSGANVLTF.

V gene TRBV19 combines with J gene TRBJ2-7, with 10 bases identical to TRBD1. V trimming: 6 bases; J trimming: 3 bases; junction bases outside the gene matches: 20. This CDR3 region has 19 residues. CDR1 is LNHDA, CDR2 SQIVND, per germline (reference sequence). The CDR3 sequence is CASRLEVGTGALSLYEQYF. Here the CDR3 DNA reads TGTGCCAGTAGATTAGAGGTAGGGACAGGGGCGCTCTCACTCTACGAGCAGTACTTC.

V and J are TRBV2 and TRBJ2-1; 7 nucleotides line up with TRBD2. V shed 11 bases and J 5 bases; nucleotides not matched to a gene: 15. The germline V gene has CDR1 SNHLY and CDR2 FYNNEI. The CDR3 runs to 15 residues. CDR3 bases: TGTGCCGTTTCCCTGGGGGGGAGGACTAACAATGAGCAGTTCTTC. This sequence encodes CAVSLGGRTNNEQFF.

V usage is TRBV6-1 and J usage is TRBJ2-4; 8 positions match TRBD1. This CDR3 is built from 11 residues. Germline loops: CDR1 MNHNS, CDR2 SASEGT. The V gene end was trimmed by 7 bases and the J gene end by 8 bases; junction bases not matched to a gene: 1. CDR3: CASTGGDIQYF. The CDR3 DNA reads TGTGCCAGCACAGGGGGCGACATTCAGTACTTC.

The CDR3 protein is CASSRQTQETQYF. The CDR3 DNA reads TGTGCCAGCAGCCGACAGACTCAAGAGACCCAGTACTTC. The gene calls are TRBV9 and TRBJ2-5; possibly TRBD1 for D (5 bases). Germline CDR1 and CDR2: SGDLS and YYNGEE. This CDR3 region has 13 residues. V lost 4 bases, J lost 2 bases, and 9 bases lay in between.

The genes are TRBV5-6 and TRBJ2-3; 7 nucleotides align to TRBD1. This CDR3 is built from 16 residues. The trim removed 4 bases at V and 0 bases at J, leaving 8 bases unmatched. The V gene's germline CDR1 is SGHDT and CDR2 YYEEEE. The CDR3 nucleotides are TGTGCCAGCAGCCGATCCGGGACAGCTAGCACAGATACGCAGTATTTT. It is translated as CASSRSGTASTDTQYF.

The V call is TRBV9, the J call TRBJ2-7; 8 bases fit TRBD2. With 5 bases clipped from V and 6 bases from J, the junction kept 1 base outside the gene matches. The CDR3 extends over 11 amino acids. Germline CDR1 SGDLS, CDR2 YYNGEE. The CDR3 nucleotides are TGTGCCAGCAGTAGCGGGGCCGAGCAGTACTTC. Residues: CASSSGAEQYF.

The chain uses TRBV28 and TRBJ2-5; D is perhaps TRBD1 or TRBD2 (7 bases each). In germline, CDR1 is MDHEN, CDR2 SYDVKM. The CDR3 consists of 17 residues. V lost 6 bases, J lost 1 base, and 21 bases lay in between. CDR3 protein: CASSPGRGRAFQETQYF. The CDR3 DNA reads as TGTGCCAGCAGCCCTGGGAGGGGGCGGGCGTTCCAAGAGACCCAGTACTTC.

The V and J genes are TRBV9 and TRBJ2-5, with 7 bases matching TRBD1. Per the germline V gene, CDR1 is SGDLS and CDR2 is YYNGEE. The length of the CDR3 is 16 residues. V was pared by 0 bases and J by 2 bases, with 7 bases of the junction left unmatched. The CDR3 DNA follows: TGTGCCAGCAGCGTAGGTATAGGGGGCAATCAAGAGACCCAGTACTTC. Protein product: CASSVGIGGNQETQYF.

The sample holds a few counts of this clone. The chain has TRBV29-1 and TRBJ1-1, with no clear D. Trimming left V 4 bases short and J 0 bases short, with 9 bases between. CDR1 SQVTM and CDR2 ANQGSEA come from the germline V gene. The CDR3 is 13 amino acids. The CDR3 DNA follows: TGCAGCGTTGCACAGCTCTTGAACACTGAAGCTTTCTTT. Amino acid sequence: CSVAQLLNTEAFF.

This rearrangement joins TRBV7-9 to TRBJ2-7; 11 nucleotides match TRBD2. After removal of 5 bases from V and 0 bases from J, the junction contained 3 bases not matched to a gene. The CDR3 contains 15 residues. Looked up from germline, CDR1 is SEHNR and CDR2 is FQNEAQ (reference sequence). The CDR3 spells CASSVTSGSSYEQYF. The CDR3 DNA follows: TGTGCCAGCAGCGTAACTAGCGGGAGCTCCTACGAGCAGTACTTC.

With regard to this clone: The identical CDR3 is also encoded by other nucleotide sequences in the sample. The V call is TRBV5-1, the J call TRBJ2-3; the D gene is possibly TRBD2 (6 bases). This CDR3 contains 15 residues. Germline V lookup: CDR1 SGHRS, CDR2 YFSETQ. The ends were cut back, 4 bases at V and 0 bases at J, with 12 bases in the middle. CDR3 bases: TGCGCCAGCAGCCCGGGCGGGACTAGCACAGATACGCAGTATTTT. It encodes CASSPGGTSTDTQYF.

The chain uses TRBV6-5 and TRBJ1-5, with D possibly TRBD1 on 6 matching bases. The germline V and J ends were trimmed by 5 bases and 6 bases, with 11 bases remaining between them. Germline V gene data show CDR1 as MNHEY and CDR2 as SVGAGI. The CDR3 covers 13 residues. CDR3 sequence: CASSQNRAQPQHF. The CDR3 DNA sequence: TGTGCCAGCAGTCAGAACAGGGCTCAGCCCCAGCATTTT.

In its sample, this clone was seen once. The chain uses TRBV27 and TRBJ2-1, with D possibly being TRBD2 (5 bases). Germline V CDR1 and CDR2: MNHEY, SMNVEV (reference sequence). Trimming removed 2 bases from V and 3 bases from J, with 11 bases in between. This CDR3 spans 15 amino acids. The CDR3 sequence: CASSLAGGIYNEQFF. The CDR3 DNA follows: TGTGCCAGCAGTTTAGCGGGTGGAATCTACAATGAGCAGTTCTTC.

The V call is TRBV7-9, the J call TRBJ2-7; 11 nucleotides match TRBD2. J gave up 9 bases and V 4 bases, and 11 bases lay outside the gene matches. The CDR3 extends over 15 amino acids. Germline assignment: CDR1 SEHNR and CDR2 FQNEAQ (reference sequence). CDR3: CASSSIAGGLIGQYF. In DNA form, the CDR3 reads TGTGCCAGCAGCTCAATAGCGGGAGGGCTGATTGGGCAGTACTTC.

The chain has TRBV28 and TRBJ1-2; D not certain. Trimming left V 4 bases short and J 8 bases short, with 8 bases between. The length of the CDR3 is 11 residues. Germline V lookup: CDR1 MDHEN, CDR2 SYDVKM. The CDR3 sequence is CASSSNWGYTF. CDR3 nucleotide sequence: TGTGCCAGCAGTTCGAACTGGGGCTACACCTTC.